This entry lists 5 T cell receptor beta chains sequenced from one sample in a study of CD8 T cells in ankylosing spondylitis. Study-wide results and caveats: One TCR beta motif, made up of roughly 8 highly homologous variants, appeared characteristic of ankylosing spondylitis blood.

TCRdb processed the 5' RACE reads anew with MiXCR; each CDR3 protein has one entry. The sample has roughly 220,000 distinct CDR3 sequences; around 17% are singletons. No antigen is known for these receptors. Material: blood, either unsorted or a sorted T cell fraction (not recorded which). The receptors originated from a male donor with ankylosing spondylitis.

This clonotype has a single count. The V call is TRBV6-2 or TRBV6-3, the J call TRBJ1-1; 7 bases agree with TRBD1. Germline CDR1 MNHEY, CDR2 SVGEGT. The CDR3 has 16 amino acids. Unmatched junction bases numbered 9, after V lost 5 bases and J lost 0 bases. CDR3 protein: CASSKKPGQLNTEAFF. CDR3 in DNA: TGTGCCAGCAGTAAGAAACCGGGACAGTTGAACACTGAAGCTTTCTTT.

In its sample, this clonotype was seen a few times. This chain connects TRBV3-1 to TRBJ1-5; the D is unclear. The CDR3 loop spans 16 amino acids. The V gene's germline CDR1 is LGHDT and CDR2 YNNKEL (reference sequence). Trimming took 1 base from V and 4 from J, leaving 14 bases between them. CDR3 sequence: CASSQGWREENQPQHF. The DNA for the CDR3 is TGTGCCAGCAGCCAAGGATGGAGGGAGGAGAATCAGCCCCAGCATTTT.

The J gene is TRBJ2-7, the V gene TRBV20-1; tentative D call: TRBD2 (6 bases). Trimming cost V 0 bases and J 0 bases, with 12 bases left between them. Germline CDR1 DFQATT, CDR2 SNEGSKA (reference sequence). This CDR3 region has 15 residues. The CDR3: CSARDGGYSSYEQYF. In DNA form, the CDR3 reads TGCAGTGCTAGAGATGGGGGGTACAGCTCCTACGAGCAGTACTTC.

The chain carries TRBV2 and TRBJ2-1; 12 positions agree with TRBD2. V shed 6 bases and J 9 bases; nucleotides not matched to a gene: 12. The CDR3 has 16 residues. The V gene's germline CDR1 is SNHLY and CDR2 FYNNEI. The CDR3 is CASSTMLAGGPVEQFF. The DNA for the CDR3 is TGTGCCAGCAGCACAATGCTAGCGGGAGGGCCGGTTGAGCAGTTCTTC.

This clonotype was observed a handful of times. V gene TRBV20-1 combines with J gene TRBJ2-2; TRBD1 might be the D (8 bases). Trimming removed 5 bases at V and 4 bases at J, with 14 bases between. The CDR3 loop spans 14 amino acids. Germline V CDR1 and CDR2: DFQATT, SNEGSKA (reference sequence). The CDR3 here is CSAAAGQVTGELFF. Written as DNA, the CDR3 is TGCAGTGCTGCAGCGGGACAGGTCACCGGGGAGCTGTTTTTT.